This passage covers 30 T cell receptor beta chains from one sample sequenced in a study of cytomegalovirus exposure and HLA in healthy donors. With 60 Vbeta and 13 Jbeta primers, the PCR was carried out. Using immunoSEQ multiplex PCR, the repertoire was profiled, and TCRdb retains in-frame clones only, with some absent. The sample lists approximately 6,800 clones; 51% were seen once. The specimen was PBMCs. The receptors here all came from a man aged 25 to 45 in good health and CMV-seropositive.

The chain employs TRBV30 and TRBJ2-7, with TRBD2 identical over 10 bases. The germline CDR1 and CDR2 sequences are GTSNPN and SVGIG (reference sequence). J lost 3 bases, V lost 5 bases, and 4 bases had no gene match. The CDR3 loop spans 13 amino acids. This CDR3 is CAWGLAGVYEQYF. In DNA form, the CDR3 reads TGTGCCTGGGGCCTAGCGGGGGTCTACGAGCAGTACTTC.

The J gene is TRBJ1-1, the V gene TRBV9; tentative D call: TRBD1 (6 bases). In germline, CDR1 is SGDLS, CDR2 YYNGEE. This CDR3 is built from 15 residues. V was cut by 5 bases and J by 4 bases, with 18 bases left in between. CDR3 in DNA: TGTGCCAGCAGTGCCCTAGGGGGTCTAGGCACTGAAGCTTTCTTT. Protein product: CASSALGGLGTEAFF.

By proportion, this clone is medium-sized. The genes are TRBV5-4 and TRBJ2-7; D possibly corresponds to TRBD1 (6 bases). V lost 3 bases and J lost 0, with 13 bases in between. Per germline, CDR1 SGHNT and CDR2 YYREEE (reference sequence). CDR3 size: 15 residues. The CDR3 here is CASSSGDTLSYEQYF. The CDR3 DNA reads as TGTGCCAGCAGCTCCGGGGACACCCTCTCCTACGAGCAGTACTTC.

This clone appeared a single time. This chain uses TRBV29-1 with TRBJ1-5; tentative D call: TRBD1 (5 bases). Per the germline V gene, CDR1 is SQVTM and CDR2 is ANQGSEA. V shed 4 bases and J shed 0 bases, with 7 bases lying between them. The CDR3 length is 13 residues. The chain's CDR3 is CSVGGSSNQPQHF. CDR3 coding DNA: TGCAGCGTTGGGGGCTCTAGCAATCAGCCCCAGCATTTT.

The genes are TRBV15 and TRBJ1-6; D is perhaps TRBD1 (6 bases). Trimming cost V 9 bases and J 19 bases, with 19 bases left between them. Germline CDR1 reads LNHNV; CDR2 reads YYDKDF (reference sequence). The CDR3 totals 11 residues. The CDR3 loop is CATGPGDPLHF. The CDR3 DNA follows: TGTGCCACGGGGCCAGGGGATCCTCTTCACTTT.

The chain joins TRBV10-1 to TRBJ1-6; D remains unclear. Germline V gives CDR1 WNHNN, CDR2 SYGVQD (reference sequence). V lost 5 bases and J lost 5, with 7 bases in between. The CDR3 is 13 residues long. The CDR3 protein is CASSYDNNSPLHF. The CDR3 bases are TGCGCCAGCAGTTACGACAATAATTCACCCCTCCACTTT.

This clone has just a few counts. The chain is built from TRBV2 and TRBJ1-3; D is unresolved. Germline loops: CDR1 SNHLY, CDR2 FYNNEI. The CDR3 loop spans 11 amino acids. CDR3 residues: CASLSGNTIYF. CDR3 DNA sequence: TGTGCAAGCCTCTCTGGAAACACCATATATTTT.

This clone was recorded a few times. The V gene is TRBV4-1, the J gene TRBJ2-7; D unclear. CDR1 and CDR2 from the germline V gene are MGHRA and YSYEKL. V lost 5 bases to trimming and J lost 1 base, with 12 bases between them. The CDR3 loop spans 14 amino acids. The DNA for the CDR3 is TGCGCCAGCAGCTATATAGGAGAGTCCTACGAGCAGTACTTC. This gives the protein CASSYIGESYEQYF.

The chain couples TRBV29-1 to TRBJ1-2; 10 nucleotides match TRBD1. The germline V gene encodes CDR1 SQVTM and CDR2 ANQGSEA. Losses at the gene ends were 2 bases for V and 4 bases for J; bases not matched to a gene: 1. The CDR3 is made up of 13 amino acids. For the CDR3, the DNA is TGCAGCGTTGAATGGGACAGGGGCTATGGCTACACCTTC. This translates into CSVEWDRGYGYTF.

The V call is TRBV29-1, the J call TRBJ1-1; 7 nucleotides agree with TRBD1. The germline CDR1 and CDR2 sequences are SQVTM and ANQGSEA. With V trimmed by 6 bases and J by 1 base, 2 bases remained unmatched. This CDR3 is 12 amino acids long. CDR3 residues: CSVNRGNTEAFF. Written as DNA, the CDR3 is TGCAGCGTAAACAGGGGGAACACTGAAGCTTTCTTT.

A few counts support this clone. The J gene is TRBJ2-1, the V gene TRBV6-5; D is perhaps TRBD1 (6 bases). Deletions cut 5 bases from V and 2 bases from J, with 13 bases between. The CDR3 has 15 residues. Germline V gene sequence: CDR1 MNHEY, CDR2 SVGAGI. The CDR3: CASSPGHPTYNEQFF. The DNA of the CDR3 is TGTGCCAGCAGTCCGGGACATCCTACCTACAATGAGCAGTTCTTC.

The V gene is TRBV6-5, the J gene TRBJ1-1; maybe TRBD1 (6 bases). Trimming pared 6 bases from V and 3 bases from J, leaving 11 bases between. CDR3 length: 13 amino acids. Germline CDR1 is MNHEY and CDR2 is SVGAGI. The CDR3 loop reads CASSRTVDTEAFF. The CDR3 DNA reads as TGTGCCAGCAGCCGGACAGTGGACACTGAAGCTTTCTTT.

This clone was seen only a few times. The chain uses TRBV9 and TRBJ1-1, with D perhaps matching TRBD1 (5 bases). This CDR3 region has 15 residues. In germline, CDR1 is SGDLS, CDR2 YYNGEE. Trimming pared 2 bases from V and 0 bases from J, leaving 11 bases between. Here the CDR3 DNA reads TGTGCCAGCAGCGTCGACAGTGGGATGAACACTGAAGCTTTCTTT. Translation gives CASSVDSGMNTEAFF.

V usage is TRBV10-3 and J usage is TRBJ1-6; TRBD1 agrees at 7 bases. Germline CDR1 ENHRY, CDR2 SYGVKD. The CDR3 is 13 amino acids. Trimming removed 7 bases from V and 9 bases from J; junction bases left unmatched: 6. For the CDR3, the DNA is TGTGCCATCACCGACAGGGTGGGTTCACCCCTCCACTTT. Protein: CAITDRVGSPLHF.

The CDR3, as DNA: TGCGCCAGCAGTGAACTGGAGTCAGCCCAGCAGTATTTT. This encodes CASSELESAQQYF. The chain couples TRBV10-2 to TRBJ2-3; D not resolved. CDR1 is WSHSY, CDR2 SAAADI, per germline. Trimming removed 3 bases at V and 11 bases at J, with 15 bases between. The CDR3 totals 13 residues.

V and J are TRBV6-5 and TRBJ1-4; the D is unclear. The CDR3 is made up of 13 amino acids. Germline V gives CDR1 MNHEY, CDR2 SVGAGI. V lost 0 bases to trimming and J lost 4 bases, with 3 bases between them. The CDR3 DNA sequence: TGTGCCAGCAGTTACTCCCTTAATGAAAAACTGTTTTTT. Its protein is CASSYSLNEKLFF.

This rearrangement joins TRBV7-6 to TRBJ2-7; D ambiguous. V was shortened by 3 bases and J by 2 bases, with 8 bases between the two germline ends. The CDR3 is 13 amino acids. Looked up from germline, CDR1 is SGHVS and CDR2 is FNYEAQ. CDR3 amino acids: CASSLGTPYEQYF. CDR3 sequence (DNA): TGTGCCAGCAGCTTGGGCACCCCCTACGAGCAGTACTTC.

The J gene is TRBJ1-2, the V gene TRBV9; TRBD1 agrees at 12 bases. In germline, CDR1 is SGDLS, CDR2 YYNGEE. V lost 3 bases to trimming and J lost 3 bases; unmatched junction nucleotides: 3. The CDR3 length is 15 residues. CDR3 sequence reads: CASSGDRGQDYGYTF. The CDR3 coding sequence is TGTGCCAGCAGCGGGGACAGGGGGCAGGACTATGGCTACACCTTC.

A word on this clone: Germline is not matched at one junction end, which may reflect a read error. V and J are TRBV5-6 and TRBJ2-3; D is unclear. This CDR3 has 11 residues. In germline, CDR1 is SGHDT, CDR2 YYEEEE. CDR3 amino acids: CAGSAQDTQYF. The CDR3 nucleotides are TGTGCCGGCAGCGCCCAGGATACGCAGTATTTT.

The chain links TRBV10-2 to TRBJ1-6, with D perhaps TRBD1 (6 bases). V was clipped by 0 bases and J by 8 bases, with 8 bases between them. The CDR3 runs 14 residues. The germline CDR1 and CDR2 sequences are WSHSY and SAAADI. The CDR3 sequence is CASSESGGHSPLHF. For the CDR3, the DNA is TGCGCCAGCAGTGAGTCTGGGGGCCATTCACCCCTCCACTTT.

This clone was observed a handful of times. This chain joins TRBV18 and TRBJ2-7; D perhaps matches TRBD1 (6 bases). Looked up from germline, CDR1 is KGHSH and CDR2 is LQKENI. The CDR3 covers 14 residues. Trimming stripped 5 bases from V and 2 bases from J, with 13 bases between. In DNA form, the CDR3 reads TGTGCCAGCTCATACAGGGACCAAACCTACGAGCAGTACTTC. Residues: CASSYRDQTYEQYF.

V gene TRBV7-9 combines with J gene TRBJ1-1, with TRBD1 identical over 7 bases. The junction had 1 base not matched to a gene; V was cut back by 6 bases and J by 0 bases. Germline loops: CDR1 SEHNR, CDR2 FQNEAQ (reference sequence). This CDR3 region has 13 residues. The CDR3 nucleotides read TGTGCCAGCAGGGGACAGATGAACACTGAAGCTTTCTTT. It specifies CASRGQMNTEAFF.

This clone was observed once. The chain carries TRBV7-2 and TRBJ1-5; tentatively, D is TRBD1 (6 bases). Germline CDR1 is SGHTA and CDR2 is FQGNSA. V was clipped by 4 bases and J by 4 bases, with 11 bases between them. The CDR3 has 14 amino acids. The CDR3 here is CASSWKQGNQPQHF. The CDR3 DNA follows: TGTGCCAGCAGCTGGAAACAGGGAAATCAGCCCCAGCATTTT.

The chain couples TRBV5-1 to TRBJ1-2; D not certain. From germline, CDR1 is SGHRS and CDR2 YFSETQ. The CDR3 consists of 14 residues. V was pared by 4 bases and J by 3 bases, with 13 bases between. The CDR3 DNA reads TGCGCCAGCAGCCGGGAGGTGGTAGACTATGGCTACACCTTC. It translates to CASSREVVDYGYTF.

This clone was recorded a few times. The rearrangement joins TRBV6-5 to TRBJ1-5, with 9 bases matching TRBD1. Trimming took 7 bases from V and 2 from J; bases not matched to a gene: 6. The CDR3 has 15 residues. From germline, CDR1 is MNHEY and CDR2 SVGAGI. The CDR3 nucleotides are TGTGCCAGCACCCCCAGGACAGGGGGCAATCAGCCCCAGCATTTT. It encodes CASTPRTGGNQPQHF.

The J gene is TRBJ2-7, the V gene TRBV10-3, with 11 bases that match TRBD2. CDR1 and CDR2 from the germline V gene are ENHRY and SYGVKD. V shed 10 bases and J 1 base; nucleotides not matched to a gene: 3. The CDR3 totals 13 residues. In nucleotides, the CDR3 is TGTGCCACTTTAGCGGGGGGGTCCTACGAGCAGTACTTC. This encodes CATLAGGSYEQYF.

The V gene is TRBV14, the J gene TRBJ1-2; TRBD1 might be the D (6 bases). The V gene's germline CDR1 is SGHDN and CDR2 FVKESK. This CDR3 has 15 residues. The V end lost 0 bases, the J end lost 8 bases, and 16 bases lay between the germline ends. The CDR3 DNA sequence: TGTGCCAGCAGCCAAGATCTGAGAGGGGGTGACGGCTACACCTTC. Protein product: CASSQDLRGGDGYTF.

This chain uses TRBV4-1 with TRBJ1-5; 7 nucleotides align to TRBD1. V was clipped by 3 bases and J by 4 bases; unmatched bases: 6. The germline V gene has CDR1 MGHRA and CDR2 YSYEKL. The CDR3 is 15 residues long. CDR3 region: CASSHPGGTNQPQHF. For the CDR3, the DNA is TGCGCCAGCAGCCACCCAGGGGGGACAAATCAGCCCCAGCATTTT.

This clone was detected a few times. V usage is TRBV5-6 and J usage is TRBJ1-2; D may be TRBD1 (5 bases). The V and J ends lost 6 bases and 2 bases respectively, with 8 bases between them. Germline lookup yields CDR1 SGHDT and CDR2 YYEEEE. This CDR3 has 12 amino acids. CDR3 region: CASNQGNYGYTF. The DNA for the CDR3 is TGTGCCAGCAACCAGGGCAACTATGGCTACACCTTC.

The chain combines TRBV29-1 with TRBJ2-7; perhaps TRBD1 as D (5 bases). The CDR3 length is 10 residues. V lost 4 bases to trimming and J lost 5 bases, with 6 bases between them. The germline gives CDR1 SQVTM, CDR2 ANQGSEA. The DNA for the CDR3 is TGCAGCGTTGGCAGGGACGAGCAGTACTTC. Amino acids: CSVGRDEQYF.